Listed here are 9 T cell receptor beta chains from one sample, sequenced in a study of T-cell reconstitution after alpha-beta-depleted transplantation in children (TCRdb year 2016). Library creation used PCR. Reads for this sample came from an Illumina HiSeq 2500. Molecular barcoding was employed in the preparation of TCR libraries, with unique molecular identifiers being used to normalize TCRbeta repertoire quantification. TCRdb passed the public sequencing reads through fastp at Q25 and MiXCR, retaining productive beta sequences. Every entry covers one CDR3 protein and lists the most common genes and DNA from its rows. Counted in this sample were 400,000 to 550,000 distinct CDR3 sequences; about 10% of them appeared once. Clones ranked in the top ten supply around 2% of the sample. The treatment or condition label, read with the paper, signifies: allogeneic hematopoietic cell transplantation with graft depleted of TCRalphabeta T cells and CD19 B cells.

The sequencing here drew on PBMCs, taken before TCRalphabeta/CD19-depleted stem cell transplant. Receptor source: a child aged 2-15 years with inherited bone marrow failure, due to receive a stem cell transplant.

This clonotype came up many times. The V and J genes are TRBV20-1 and TRBJ2-7, with TRBD2 matching over 10 bases. The CDR3 has 13 amino acids. Germline trimming cut 6 bases from V and 2 bases from J; bases unmatched to any gene: 4. Germline CDR1 and CDR2: DFQATT and SNEGSKA (reference sequence). The CDR3 loop reads CSAPLAGPYEQYF. The CDR3, as DNA: TGCAGTGCCCCACTAGCGGGGCCCTACGAGCAGTACTTC.

This clonotype was found many times. The V call is TRBV15, the J call TRBJ2-7; the D call may be TRBD1 or TRBD2 (6 bases each). CDR1 is LNHNV, CDR2 YYDKDF, per germline (reference sequence). The CDR3 spans 14 residues. CDR3 residues: CVQVEGEDPYEQYF. The CDR3 DNA sequence: TGTGTCCAAGTTGAGGGGGAGGACCCCTACGAGCAGTACTTC.

This clonotype was seen many times. This sequence joins TRBV11-3 and TRBJ2-1; D may be TRBD1 (5 bases). The V gene lost 0 bases and the J gene lost 0 bases, with 6 bases spanning the gap. The CDR3 spans 15 residues. Per the germline V gene, CDR1 is SGHNT and CDR2 is YENEEA. In DNA, the CDR3 is TGTGCCAGCAGCTTAGACCAGGGCTCCTACAATGAGCAGTTCTTC. This gives the protein CASSLDQGSYNEQFF.

This chain joins TRBV30 and TRBJ1-6, with D tentatively TRBD1 (6 bases). The V gene's germline CDR1 is GTSNPN and CDR2 SVGIG (reference sequence). V lost 2 bases and J 8 bases, leaving 16 bases between the germline ends. The CDR3 spans 15 residues. CDR3 loop: CAWSPGIGGDSPLHF. The CDR3 DNA sequence: TGTGCCTGGAGTCCGGGAATCGGGGGCGATTCACCCCTCCACTTT.

V and J are TRBV5-1 and TRBJ2-7, with 9 bases that match TRBD2. J was trimmed by 2 bases and V by 4 bases; bases with no gene match: 7. CDR3 size: 15 residues. CDR1 is SGHRS, CDR2 YFSETQ, per germline. CDR3 DNA: TGCGCCAGCAGCCCGATAGCGGGAGTGGCCTACGAGCAGTACTTC. Translation: CASSPIAGVAYEQYF.

This clonotype was observed at least ten times. This rearrangement joins TRBV12-3 or TRBV12-4 to TRBJ2-7; perhaps TRBD2 as D (6 bases). The length of the CDR3 is 14 residues. Trimming removed 3 bases from V and 3 bases from J, with 12 bases in between. CDR3 sequence (DNA): TGTGCCAGCAGTTTTTCGGGGGTCAACTACGAGCAGTACTTC. Amino acid sequence: CASSFSGVNYEQYF.

This clonotype came up many times. The chain links TRBV6-2 or TRBV6-3 to TRBJ1-1, with D possibly TRBD1 on 5 matching bases. The CDR3 length is 12 residues. The V end lost 4 bases, the J end lost 6 bases, and 9 bases lay between the germline ends. Looked up from germline, CDR1 is MNHEY and CDR2 is SVGEGT. The CDR3 loop is CASSFRGPEAFF. In DNA form, the CDR3 reads TGTGCCAGCAGTTTCCGGGGCCCTGAAGCTTTCTTT.

The chain employs TRBV19 and TRBJ2-7, with 9 bases aligning to TRBD1. V gave up 6 bases and J gave up 5 bases; unmatched junction bases: 11. In germline, CDR1 is LNHDA, CDR2 SQIVND (reference sequence). The CDR3 is made up of 15 amino acids. CDR3 sequence (DNA): TGTGCCAGTAGGGCTCTAAACAGGGGGCTACACGAGCAGTACTTC. As protein: CASRALNRGLHEQYF.

This clonotype was observed at least ten times. V usage is TRBV4-3 and J usage is TRBJ2-7, with TRBD1 identical over 8 bases. Germline CDR1 is LGHNA and CDR2 is YSLEER. Trimming took 1 base from V and 4 from J; bases not matched to a gene: 3. The CDR3 contains 14 residues. CDR3 protein: CASSQGTGFYEQYF. CDR3 bases: TGCGCCAGCAGCCAAGGGACAGGGTTTTACGAGCAGTACTTC.